This TCR beta chain was documented in a study of metastatic and nonmetastatic thyroid tumors. Until they underwent thyroid surgery, no patient had received any treatment. At least ten counts were recorded for this clone. MiXCR re-clonotyped the PCR reads for TCRdb. This table holds some 41,000 clones, more than 3% found once. Deletions cut 6 bases from V and 9 bases from J, with 12 bases between. CDR3 size: 12 residues. The specimen sequenced was blood. V usage is TRBV12-3 or TRBV12-4 and J usage is TRBJ2-1, with D possibly being TRBD2 (6 bases). The clonotype was recovered from a female donor with papillary thyroid cancer or a benign thyroid nodule (not recorded which). Some clones in this sample may be carry-over from other donors' samples. CDR3: CASSRDFSEQFF. The CDR3 DNA sequence: TGTGCCAGCAGCCGGGACTTCAGTGAGCAGTTCTTC.